This T cell receptor beta chain was recovered during a study of blood T cell repertoires in COVID-19. Turning to the study itself: The samples span acute and convalescent COVID-19 from the United States, Italy and Spain. The cDNA or gDNA used as material had been derived from T cells, B-cell-depleted T cells, or PBMCs.

Germline CDR1 MDHEN, CDR2 SYDVKM. The V gene lost 3 bases and the J gene lost 7 bases, with 10 bases spanning the gap. The CDR3 has 14 residues. Measured with immunoSEQ multiplex PCR; TCRdb has only the in-frame clones, and not every one. The sample has some 150,000 clones; roughly 89% are singletons. This TCR was recovered from a woman between 45 and 65 years old with active or convalescent COVID-19. The chain recombines TRBV28 with TRBJ1-6; D gene ambiguous. The sequenced material came from peripheral blood. Here the CDR3 reads CASSFKAGNSPLHF. The CDR3 bases are TGTGCCAGCAGTTTTAAGGCGGGGAATTCACCCCTCCACTTT.